The text below deals with one T cell receptor (beta chain). The CDR3 has 16 amino acids. The data were taken from a study of blood T cell repertoires in COVID-19. Background on the study: Sites across the United States, Italy and Spain contributed samples from acute and convalescent COVID-19.

Profiled with immunoSEQ multiplex PCR; TCRdb holds only in-frame clones, not every one. The table has 25,000 to 30,000 clones, less than 85% seen once; the top ten hold about 2%. Sequencing was done on a sample of peripheral blood. The receptor comes from a man older than 75 with active or convalescent COVID-19. The rearrangement joins TRBV21-1 to TRBJ2-5; the listed D gene, TRBD2, was not tested against the DNA. TRBV21-1 is tagged as a pseudogene. CDR3 residues: CASSVLYHTIGETQYF. In nucleotides, the CDR3 is TGTGCCAGCAGCGTTCTATATCACACAATCGGGGAGACCCAGTACTTC.